A single sample gave rise to the 26 T cell receptor beta chains below, sequenced in a study of response to subunit inactivated influenza vaccine. TCRdb itself ran the RT-PCR reads through MiXCR, one entry per CDR3 protein. This repertoire shows some 480,000 distinct CDR3 sequences, approximately 10% found once; its top ten account for more than 10%. Here the sequenced sample was PBMCs from blood, taken about 40 days after vaccination. These receptors all stem from a man aged 45-60 years who received an inactivated influenza vaccine.

This clonotype was counted many times. V is TRBV5-1 and J is TRBJ2-7; D remains ambiguous. The germline gives CDR1 SGHRS, CDR2 YFSETQ. The CDR3 sequence is 11 residues long. V gave up 2 bases and J gave up 4 bases, with 4 bases separating them. The CDR3 is CASSFVYEQYF. The CDR3, as DNA: TGCGCCAGCAGCTTCGTATACGAGCAGTACTTC.

This clonotype came up a few times. CDR3 sequence (DNA): TGCGCCAGCAGCCCCTTGGACAGGAACACTGAAGCTTTCTTT. This sequence encodes CASSPLDRNTEAFF. This chain connects TRBV5-1 to TRBJ1-1; the D gene is possibly TRBD1 (6 bases). This CDR3 is built from 14 residues. Trimming stripped 4 bases from V and 1 base from J, with 11 bases between. From germline, CDR1 is SGHRS and CDR2 YFSETQ.

The chain is built from TRBV4-2 and TRBJ1-2; no definite D call. The CDR3 loop spans 13 amino acids. Germline lookup yields CDR1 LGHNA and CDR2 YNFKEQ. With 2 bases removed from V and 4 bases from J, the gap between germline ends came to 8 bases. CDR3 protein: CASSQKQIYGYTF. The DNA of the CDR3 is TGTGCCAGCAGCCAAAAACAGATCTATGGCTACACCTTC.

This clonotype was counted at least ten times. J is TRBJ2-3 and V is TRBV7-6, with 7 bases fitting TRBD2. In germline, CDR1 is SGHVS, CDR2 FNYEAQ. Trimming took 7 bases from V and 1 from J; bases not matched to a gene: 2. The CDR3 covers 13 residues. CDR3 nucleotide sequence: TGTGCCAGCAAACGGGGGGGCACAGATACGCAGTATTTT. Translated, it gives CASKRGGTDTQYF.

The rearrangement links TRBV18 to TRBJ1-5; D ambiguous. Germline CDR1 and CDR2: KGHSH and LQKENI. The CDR3 consists of 17 residues. Trimming left V 1 base short and J 1 base short, with 14 bases between. The CDR3 DNA reads as TGTGCCAGCTCACCACGGGGTCAGCCCATGAGCAATCAGCCCCAGCATTTT. Translated: CASSPRGQPMSNQPQHF. The whole variable domain, filled in from reference TRBV18 and TRBJ1-5, reads NAGVMQNPRHLVRRRGQEARLRCSPMKGHSHVYWYRQLPEEGLKFMVYLQKENIIDESGMPKERFSAEFPKEGPSILRIQQVVRGDSAAYFCASSPRGQPMSNQPQHFGDGTRLSIL.

CDR3 nucleotide sequence: TGTGCCAGCAGCCAAGACTCTGGGGGCTCCTATAATTCACCCCTCCACTTT. Translating it yields CASSQDSGGSYNSPLHF. The chain employs TRBV4-2 and TRBJ1-6; possible D gene TRBD1, 5 bases. With 0 bases removed from V and 0 bases from J, the gap between germline ends came to 9 bases. Germline CDR1 reads LGHNA; CDR2 reads YNFKEQ. This CDR3 has 17 amino acids.

This clonotype was observed a handful of times. The chain links TRBV7-2 to TRBJ2-7, with TRBD2 identical over 9 bases. Germline lookup yields CDR1 SGHTA and CDR2 FQGNSA. V lost 0 bases, J lost 5 bases, and 2 bases stayed unmatched. The CDR3 is 14 residues long. The CDR3 DNA sequence: TGTGCCAGCAGCTTAGCTAGCGGGAGCGACGAGCAGTACTTC. Residues: CASSLASGSDEQYF. The variable domain in full, completed from reference TRBV7-2 and TRBJ2-7, reads GAGVSQSPSNKVTEKGKDVELRCDPISGHTALYWYRQSLGQGLEFLIYFQGNSAPDKSGLPSDRFSAERTGGSVSTLTIQRTQQEDSAVYLCASSLASGSDEQYFGPGTRLTVT.

The table lists this clonotype with many counts. V usage is TRBV20-1 and J usage is TRBJ2-7; D may be TRBD1 or TRBD2 (5 bases each). The CDR3 is made up of 14 amino acids. Per germline, CDR1 DFQATT and CDR2 SNEGSKA (reference sequence). The V end was cut by 0 bases, the J end by 8 bases, with 17 bases between. CDR3 loop: CSARDQTGPGQQYF. CDR3 in DNA: TGCAGTGCTAGAGACCAGACGGGGCCCGGGCAGCAGTACTTC.

This clonotype was found a few times. The V call is TRBV12-3 or TRBV12-4, the J call TRBJ1-6; possible D gene TRBD1, 5 bases. Trimming removed 1 base at V and 10 bases at J, with 14 bases between. This CDR3 has 15 amino acids. CDR3 loop: CASSLGVGVDSPLHF. The CDR3 coding sequence is TGTGCCAGCAGTTTAGGGGTAGGGGTCGACTCACCCCTCCACTTT.

The V and J genes are TRBV29-1 and TRBJ2-1; D possibly matches TRBD1 or TRBD2 (6 bases each). V gave up 0 bases and J gave up 6 bases, with 15 bases separating them. The germline CDR1 and CDR2 sequences are SQVTM and ANQGSEA. This CDR3 has 15 residues. CDR3 DNA: TGCAGCGTTGAAGATCTATGGGGGGCGCGCAATGAGCAGTTCTTC. This translates into CSVEDLWGARNEQFF.

CDR3 nucleotide sequence: TGCAGTGCTCTAAGGGGGAACACTGAAGCTTTCTTT. It yields the protein CSALRGNTEAFF. The chain uses TRBV20-1 and TRBJ1-1, with D tentatively TRBD1 (5 bases). The CDR3 spans 12 residues. Trimming removed 5 bases from V and 1 base from J, with 8 bases in between. Germline loops: CDR1 DFQATT, CDR2 SNEGSKA (reference sequence).

This clonotype was detected many times. The chain is built from TRBV5-1 and TRBJ2-3; 9 bases are shared with TRBD2. The length of the CDR3 is 14 residues. The V gene end was trimmed by 4 bases and the J gene end by 6 bases; junction bases not matched to a gene: 6. The germline CDR1 and CDR2 sequences are SGHRS and YFSETQ. CDR3 region: CASSPGLALDTQYF. CDR3 sequence (DNA): TGCGCCAGCAGCCCGGGACTAGCTTTGGATACGCAGTATTTT.

Only a few counts were recorded for this clonotype. The CDR3 reads CASTQSGSGITDTQYF. Written as DNA, the CDR3 is TGTGCCAGCACCCAATCCGGTAGCGGGATCACAGATACGCAGTATTTT. The rearrangement uses TRBV7-2 and TRBJ2-3, with 8 bases fitting TRBD2. This CDR3 spans 16 amino acids. Trimming took 7 bases from V and 2 from J; bases not matched to a gene: 11. Germline V gene data show CDR1 as SGHTA and CDR2 as FQGNSA.

The V call is TRBV5-5, the J call TRBJ2-7, with TRBD1 as a possible D gene (6 bases). Germline V gene sequence: CDR1 SGHKS, CDR2 YYEKEE (reference sequence). The CDR3 loop spans 16 amino acids. The V and J ends lost 1 base and 5 bases respectively, with 19 bases between them. The CDR3 loop reads CASSLPNPGASDEQYF. CDR3 in DNA: TGTGCCAGCAGCTTGCCGAACCCAGGGGCCTCAGACGAGCAGTACTTC.

This clonotype was detected a few times. V is TRBV7-9 and J is TRBJ2-5, with TRBD1 as a possible D gene (5 bases). The V gene lost 3 bases and the J gene lost 5 bases, with 10 bases spanning the gap. The CDR3 has 13 residues. Germline-derived CDR1 and CDR2 are SEHNR and FQNEAQ (reference sequence). CDR3 amino acids: CASSFRVVETQYF. DNA for the CDR3: TGTGCCAGCAGCTTCAGGGTAGTTGAGACCCAGTACTTC. The variable domain in full, completed from reference TRBV7-9 and TRBJ2-5, reads DTGVSQNPRHKITKRGQNVTFRCDPISEHNRLYWYRQTLGQGPEFLTYFQNEAQLEKSRLLSDRFSAERPKGSFSTLEIQRTEQGDSAMYLCASSFRVVETQYFGPGTRLLVL.

This clonotype was observed many times. The chain carries TRBV11-2 and TRBJ2-1; 10 bases agree with TRBD2. CDR3 length: 19 residues. Germline V lookup: CDR1 SGHAT, CDR2 FQNNGV. The J segment lost 8 bases and the V segment lost 6 bases, leaving 22 bases of the junction unmatched. CDR3 region: CASRAKREGQATASHEQFF. The CDR3 coding sequence is TGTGCCAGCAGGGCAAAGCGGGAGGGCCAAGCAACAGCATCACATGAGCAGTTCTTC. Looking up the rest from reference TRBV11-2 and TRBJ2-1 gives the full variable domain: EAGVAQSPRYKIIEKRQSVAFWCNPISGHATLYWYQQILGQGPKLLIQFQNNGVVDDSQLPKDRFSAERLKGVDSTLKIQPAKLEDSAVYLCASRAKREGQATASHEQFFGPGTRLTVL.

This clonotype occurred a few times. This chain joins TRBV24-1 and TRBJ2-3; TRBD1 matches at 7 bases. Germline values: CDR1 KGHDR, CDR2 SFDVKD. Trimming cost V 9 bases and J 2 bases; bases outside gene matches: 7. The CDR3 has 14 residues. The CDR3 sequence: CATETGRDTDTQYF. CDR3 sequence (DNA): TGTGCCACCGAGACAGGGCGAGACACAGATACGCAGTATTTT.

The V gene is TRBV4-2, the J gene TRBJ1-5; D is ambiguous. V lost 1 base and J lost 10, with 14 bases in between. The CDR3 runs to 14 residues. Germline lookup yields CDR1 LGHNA and CDR2 YNFKEQ. The CDR3 protein is CASSQVTGVEPQHF. CDR3 DNA sequence: TGTGCCAGCAGCCAAGTTACGGGTGTGGAACCCCAGCATTTT.

This clonotype was detected only a few times. The rearrangement uses TRBV3-1 and TRBJ1-2; 9 nucleotides match TRBD1. Germline lookup yields CDR1 LGHDT and CDR2 YNNKEL (reference sequence). This CDR3 is 13 amino acids long. V was clipped by 4 bases and J by 7 bases; unmatched bases: 4. For the CDR3, the DNA is TGTGCCAGCAGCCCCGGACAGGGGAGTGGCTACACCTTC. This gives the protein CASSPGQGSGYTF.

The V call is TRBV5-1, the J call TRBJ2-5; TRBD2 matches at 7 bases. V shed 4 bases and J 5 bases; nucleotides not matched to a gene: 5. This CDR3 has 13 residues. The germline V gene encodes CDR1 SGHRS and CDR2 YFSETQ. The CDR3 region is CASSGGSGETQYF. CDR3 bases: TGCGCCAGCAGCGGGGGTAGCGGGGAGACCCAGTACTTC.

The chain links TRBV5-1 to TRBJ2-7; D is uncertain. Germline V gene sequence: CDR1 SGHRS, CDR2 YFSETQ. Trimming removed 4 bases from V and 4 bases from J, with 12 bases in between. The CDR3 contains 13 residues. The CDR3 is CASSQEAGYEQYF. CDR3 nucleotide sequence: TGCGCCAGCAGCCAGGAAGCTGGATACGAGCAGTACTTC. Supplemented by reference TRBV5-1 and TRBJ2-7, the full variable domain reads KAGVTQTPRYLIKTRGQQVTLSCSPISGHRSVSWYQQTPGQGLQFLFEYFSETQRNKGNFPGRFSGRQFSNSRSEMNVSTLELGDSALYLCASSQEAGYEQYFGPGTRLTVT.

The sample holds many counts of this clonotype. CDR3 DNA: TGCAGTGCTCTCACGACAGGTGGCAATCAGCCCCAGCATTTT. It encodes CSALTTGGNQPQHF. This chain uses TRBV20-1 with TRBJ1-5; tentatively, D is TRBD1 (6 bases). Germline V CDR1 and CDR2: DFQATT, SNEGSKA (reference sequence). This CDR3 comprises 14 residues. Trimming stripped 5 bases from V and 2 bases from J, with 13 bases between.

This clonotype was picked up many times. The gene calls are TRBV24-1 and TRBJ2-1; TRBD1 matches at 7 bases. The junction had 4 bases not matched to a gene; V was cut back by 0 bases and J by 9 bases. Germline assignment: CDR1 KGHDR and CDR2 SFDVKD. The CDR3 runs 14 residues. The CDR3 is CATSDLTRGPEQFF. CDR3 bases: TGTGCCACCAGTGATTTGACTAGGGGGCCTGAGCAGTTCTTC.

This clonotype was seen only a few times. The chain links TRBV7-2 to TRBJ2-1; D is ambiguous. This CDR3 is built from 11 residues. Germline V CDR1 and CDR2: SGHTA, FQGNSA. The V end was cut by 1 base, the J end by 10 bases, with 5 bases between. CDR3 nucleotides: TGTGCCAGCAGCTTAGAGGAGGAGCAGTTCTTC. This translates into CASSLEEEQFF.

The gene calls are TRBV7-2 and TRBJ2-1, with a tentative D call TRBD1 (6 bases). CDR1 is SGHTA and CDR2 is FQGNSA in the germline V gene. V was shortened by 5 bases and J by 6 bases, with 14 bases between the two germline ends. The CDR3 consists of 14 residues. CDR3 sequence reads: CASSGGREFNEQFF. The CDR3 region has the DNA TGTGCCAGCAGCGGGGGCAGGGAGTTCAATGAGCAGTTCTTC.

The chain couples TRBV4-3 to TRBJ2-2; TRBD1 agrees at 9 bases. V gave up 0 bases and J gave up 4 bases; unmatched junction bases: 0. Looked up from germline, CDR1 is LGHNA and CDR2 is YSLEER. This CDR3 contains 15 residues. The CDR3 DNA follows: TGCGCCAGCAGCCAAGAGGACAGGGGCACCGGGGAGCTGTTTTTT. Amino acids: CASSQEDRGTGELFF.